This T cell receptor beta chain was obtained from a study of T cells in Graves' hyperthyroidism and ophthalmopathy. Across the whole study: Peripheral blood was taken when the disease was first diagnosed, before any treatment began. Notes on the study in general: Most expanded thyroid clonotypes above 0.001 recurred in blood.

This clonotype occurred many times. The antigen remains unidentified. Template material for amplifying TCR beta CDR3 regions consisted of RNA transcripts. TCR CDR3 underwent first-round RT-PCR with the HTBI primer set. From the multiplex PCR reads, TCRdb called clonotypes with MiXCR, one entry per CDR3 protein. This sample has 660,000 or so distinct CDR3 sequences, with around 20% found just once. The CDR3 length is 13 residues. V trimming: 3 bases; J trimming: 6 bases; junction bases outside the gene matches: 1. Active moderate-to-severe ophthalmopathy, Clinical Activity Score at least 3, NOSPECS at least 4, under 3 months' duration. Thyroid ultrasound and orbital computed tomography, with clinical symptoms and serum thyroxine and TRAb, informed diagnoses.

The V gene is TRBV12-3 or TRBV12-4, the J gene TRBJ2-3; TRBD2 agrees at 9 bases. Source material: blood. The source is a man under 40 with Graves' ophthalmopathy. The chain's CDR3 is CASSFAGGDTQYF. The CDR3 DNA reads TGTGCCAGCAGTTTCGCGGGAGGGGATACGCAGTATTTT.